The entry that follows covers one T cell receptor beta chain sequence. The primer mix had 60 Vbeta and 13 Jbeta primers. This table comes from immunoSEQ multiplex PCR, and its TCRdb copy is limited to in-frame clones, with some not included. The profile shows approximately 100,000 clones, around a tenth of them singletons. Germline V gives CDR1 SGHRS, CDR2 YFSETQ. J gave up 2 bases and V 4 bases, and 7 bases lay outside the gene matches. This CDR3 is 15 amino acids long. The sample comes from a study of cytomegalovirus exposure and HLA in healthy donors. This receptor was identified in a middle-aged man in good health and CMV-seropositive. Sequenced sample: PBMCs. The chain recombines TRBV5-1 with TRBJ2-5; TRBD1 matches at 8 bases. The CDR3 region is CASSPLGQVQETQYF. DNA of the CDR3: TGCGCCAGCAGCCCCTTGGGACAGGTACAAGAGACCCAGTACTTC.